Detailed here is one T cell receptor beta chain. The data derive from a study of blood T cell repertoires in COVID-19. Study summary: The origin of the acute and convalescent COVID-19 samples was the United States, Italy and Spain. PBMCs, B-cell-depleted T cells, or T cells provided the cDNA or gDNA that made up the material.

Source study methods: Estimated nucleated cell counts came from reference gene primer amplification. Only in-frame clones appear in the TCRdb table, and some are missing; sequencing was by immunoSEQ multiplex PCR. The V and J calls and clone size are taken from that table; D and trimming were inferred from the DNA. The sample yields about 66,000 clones, 90% to 95% seen once. Germline V lookup: CDR1 KGHSH, CDR2 LQKENI. The CDR3 is 18 residues long. V lost 2 bases and J 3 bases, leaving 22 bases between the germline ends. The TCR sequence derives from a human donor in a cohort sampled during active COVID-19. This chain links TRBV18 with TRBJ1-1, with a tentative D call TRBD1 (5 bases). What was sequenced was peripheral blood. The DNA of the CDR3 is TGTGCCAGCTCACCAATAATAGGAACAGGCCTTCAGGACACTGAAGCTTTCTTT. Protein: CASSPIIGTGLQDTEAFF.